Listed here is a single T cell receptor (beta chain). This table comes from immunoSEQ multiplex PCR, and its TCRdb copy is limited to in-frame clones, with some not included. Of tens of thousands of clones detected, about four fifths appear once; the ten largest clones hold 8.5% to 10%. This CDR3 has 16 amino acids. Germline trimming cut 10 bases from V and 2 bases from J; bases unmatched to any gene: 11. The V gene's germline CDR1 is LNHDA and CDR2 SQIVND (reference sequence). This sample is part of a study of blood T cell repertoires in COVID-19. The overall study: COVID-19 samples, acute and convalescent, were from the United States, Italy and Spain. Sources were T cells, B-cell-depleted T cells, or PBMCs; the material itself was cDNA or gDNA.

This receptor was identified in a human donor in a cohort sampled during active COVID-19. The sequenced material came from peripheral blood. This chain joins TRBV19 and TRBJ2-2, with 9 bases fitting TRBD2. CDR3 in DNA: TGTGCCACCGGGCGGGGGACTAGCATTAACACCGGGGAGCTGTTTTTT. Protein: CATGRGTSINTGELFF.